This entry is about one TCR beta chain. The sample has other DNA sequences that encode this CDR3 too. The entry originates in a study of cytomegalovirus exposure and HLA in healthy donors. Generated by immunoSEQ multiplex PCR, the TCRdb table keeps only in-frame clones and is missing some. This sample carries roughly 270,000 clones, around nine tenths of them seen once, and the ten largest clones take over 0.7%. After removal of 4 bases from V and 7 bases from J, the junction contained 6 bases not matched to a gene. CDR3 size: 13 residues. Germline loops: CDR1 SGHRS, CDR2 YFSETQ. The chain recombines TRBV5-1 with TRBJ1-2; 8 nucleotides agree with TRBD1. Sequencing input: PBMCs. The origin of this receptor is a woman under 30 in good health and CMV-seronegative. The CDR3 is CASSPQGAGGYTF. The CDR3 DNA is TGCGCCAGCAGCCCCCAGGGGGCGGGTGGCTACACCTTC.